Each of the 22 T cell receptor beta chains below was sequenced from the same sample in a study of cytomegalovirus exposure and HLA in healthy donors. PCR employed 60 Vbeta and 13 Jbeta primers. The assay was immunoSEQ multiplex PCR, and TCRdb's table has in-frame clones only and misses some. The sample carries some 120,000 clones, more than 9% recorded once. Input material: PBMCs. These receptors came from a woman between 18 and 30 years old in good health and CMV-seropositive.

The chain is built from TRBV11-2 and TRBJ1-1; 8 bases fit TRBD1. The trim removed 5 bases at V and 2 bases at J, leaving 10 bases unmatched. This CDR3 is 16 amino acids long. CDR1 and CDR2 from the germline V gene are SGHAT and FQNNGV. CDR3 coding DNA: TGTGCCAGCAGCCCTTATCAGGGGGCGCCTAACACTGAAGCTTTCTTT. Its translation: CASSPYQGAPNTEAFF.

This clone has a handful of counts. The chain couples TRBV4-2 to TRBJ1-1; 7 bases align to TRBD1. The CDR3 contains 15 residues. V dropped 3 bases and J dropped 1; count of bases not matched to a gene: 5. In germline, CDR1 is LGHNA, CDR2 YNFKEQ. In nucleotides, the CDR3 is TGTGCCAGCAGCCACTTGACAGGGCCGAACACTGAAGCTTTCTTT. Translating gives CASSHLTGPNTEAFF.

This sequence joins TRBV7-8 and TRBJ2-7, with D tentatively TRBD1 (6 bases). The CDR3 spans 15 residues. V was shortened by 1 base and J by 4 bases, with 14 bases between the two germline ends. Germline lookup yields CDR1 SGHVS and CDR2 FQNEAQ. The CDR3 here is CASSLVPGAGYEQYF. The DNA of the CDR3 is TGTGCCAGCAGCTTAGTTCCAGGGGCCGGGTACGAGCAGTACTTC.

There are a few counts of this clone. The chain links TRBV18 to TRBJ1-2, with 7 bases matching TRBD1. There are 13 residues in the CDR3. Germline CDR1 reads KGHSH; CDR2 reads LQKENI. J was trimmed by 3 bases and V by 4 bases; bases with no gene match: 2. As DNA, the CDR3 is TGTGCCAGCTCACGGGACAGCCACTATGGCTACACCTTC. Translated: CASSRDSHYGYTF.

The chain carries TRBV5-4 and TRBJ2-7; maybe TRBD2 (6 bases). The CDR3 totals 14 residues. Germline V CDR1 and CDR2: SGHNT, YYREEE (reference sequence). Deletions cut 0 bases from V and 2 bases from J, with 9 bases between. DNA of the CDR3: TGTGCCAGCAGCTTGGATGGCGGGGCCTACGAGCAGTACTTC. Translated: CASSLDGGAYEQYF.

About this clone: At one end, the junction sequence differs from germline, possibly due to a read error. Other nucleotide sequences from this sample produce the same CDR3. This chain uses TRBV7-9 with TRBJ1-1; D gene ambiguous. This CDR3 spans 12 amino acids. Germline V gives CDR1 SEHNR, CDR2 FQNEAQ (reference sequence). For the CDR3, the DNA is TGTGCAAGCAGACTACCTGGGACTGAAGCTTTCTTT. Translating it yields CASRLPGTEAFF.

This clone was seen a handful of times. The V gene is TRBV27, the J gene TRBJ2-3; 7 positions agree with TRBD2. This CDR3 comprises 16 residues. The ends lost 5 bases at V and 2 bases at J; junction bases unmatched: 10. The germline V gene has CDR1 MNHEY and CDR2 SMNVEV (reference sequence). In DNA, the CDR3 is TGTGCCAGCAGTCCCTATTCAGCGGGGTACACAGATACGCAGTATTTT. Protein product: CASSPYSAGYTDTQYF.

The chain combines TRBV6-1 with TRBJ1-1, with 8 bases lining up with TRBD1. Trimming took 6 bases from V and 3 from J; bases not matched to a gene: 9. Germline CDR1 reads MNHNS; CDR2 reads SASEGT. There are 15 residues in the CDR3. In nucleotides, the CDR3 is TGTGCCAGCAGATCAGGGGGCGCGGTTGACACTGAAGCTTTCTTT. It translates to CASRSGGAVDTEAFF.

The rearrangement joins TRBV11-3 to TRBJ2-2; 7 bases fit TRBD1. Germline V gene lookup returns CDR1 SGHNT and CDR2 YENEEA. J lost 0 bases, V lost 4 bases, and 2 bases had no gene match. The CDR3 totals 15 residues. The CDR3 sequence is CASSSGTANTGELFF. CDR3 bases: TGTGCCAGCAGCTCAGGGACAGCGAACACCGGGGAGCTGTTTTTT.

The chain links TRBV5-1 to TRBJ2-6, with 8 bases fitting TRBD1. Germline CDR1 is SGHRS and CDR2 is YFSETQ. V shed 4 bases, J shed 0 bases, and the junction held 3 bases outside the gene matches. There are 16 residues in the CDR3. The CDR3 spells CASSGQGVSGANVLTF. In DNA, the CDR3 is TGCGCCAGCAGCGGACAGGGCGTCTCTGGGGCCAACGTCCTGACTTTC. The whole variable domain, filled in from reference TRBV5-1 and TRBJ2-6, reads KAGVTQTPRYLIKTRGQQVTLSCSPISGHRSVSWYQQTPGQGLQFLFEYFSETQRNKGNFPGRFSGRQFSNSRSEMNVSTLELGDSALYLCASSGQGVSGANVLTFGAGSRLTVL.

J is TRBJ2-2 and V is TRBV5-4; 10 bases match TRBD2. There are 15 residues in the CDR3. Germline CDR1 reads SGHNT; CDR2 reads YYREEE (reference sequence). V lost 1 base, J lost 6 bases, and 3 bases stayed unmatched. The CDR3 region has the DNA TGTGCCAGCAGCTTGCCTAGCGGGAGCCCCGGGGAGCTGTTTTTT. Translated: CASSLPSGSPGELFF.

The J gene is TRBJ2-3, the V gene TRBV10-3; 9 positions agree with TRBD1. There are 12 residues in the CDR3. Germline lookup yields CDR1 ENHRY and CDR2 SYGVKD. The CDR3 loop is CASGTGPDTQYF. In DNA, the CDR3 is TGTGCGTCCGGGACAGGGCCAGATACGCAGTATTTT.

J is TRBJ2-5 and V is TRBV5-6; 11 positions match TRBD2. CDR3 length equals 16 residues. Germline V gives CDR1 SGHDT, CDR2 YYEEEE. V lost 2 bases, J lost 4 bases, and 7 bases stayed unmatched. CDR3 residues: CASSLSLLAGVETQYF. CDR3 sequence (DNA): TGTGCCAGCAGCTTAAGCTTACTAGCGGGAGTAGAGACCCAGTACTTC.

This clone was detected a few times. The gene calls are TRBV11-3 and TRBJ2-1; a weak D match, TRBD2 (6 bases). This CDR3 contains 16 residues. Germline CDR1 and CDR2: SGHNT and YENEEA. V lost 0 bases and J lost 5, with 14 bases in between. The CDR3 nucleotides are TGTGCCAGCAGCTTAGAGAGACTAGATCGCAACAATGAGCAGTTCTTC. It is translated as CASSLERLDRNNEQFF.

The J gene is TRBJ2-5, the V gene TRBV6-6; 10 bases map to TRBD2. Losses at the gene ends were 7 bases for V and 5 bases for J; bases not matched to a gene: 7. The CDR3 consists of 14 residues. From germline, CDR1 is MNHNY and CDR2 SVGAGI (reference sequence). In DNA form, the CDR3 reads TGTGCCAGCAATCCTAGCGGGAGTCAGGAGACCCAGTACTTC. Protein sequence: CASNPSGSQETQYF.

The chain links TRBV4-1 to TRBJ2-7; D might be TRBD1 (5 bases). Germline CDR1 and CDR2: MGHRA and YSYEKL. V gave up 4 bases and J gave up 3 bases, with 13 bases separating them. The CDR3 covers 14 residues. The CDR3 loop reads CASSPTQTDYEQYF. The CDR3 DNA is TGCGCCAGCAGCCCCACACAGACAGACTACGAGCAGTACTTC.

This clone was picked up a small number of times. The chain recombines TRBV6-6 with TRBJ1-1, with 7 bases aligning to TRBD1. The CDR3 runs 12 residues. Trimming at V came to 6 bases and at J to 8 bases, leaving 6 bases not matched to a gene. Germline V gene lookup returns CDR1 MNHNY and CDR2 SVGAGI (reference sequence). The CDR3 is CASSHGTDEAFF. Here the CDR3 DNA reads TGTGCCAGCAGCCACGGGACAGACGAAGCTTTCTTT.

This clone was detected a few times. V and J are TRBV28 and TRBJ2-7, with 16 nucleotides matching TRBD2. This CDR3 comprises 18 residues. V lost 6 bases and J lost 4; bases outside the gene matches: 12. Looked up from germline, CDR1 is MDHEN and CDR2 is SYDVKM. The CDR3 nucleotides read TGTGCCAGCAGATCCCCCGGGACTAGCGGGAGGGCCTTATACGAGCAGTACTTC. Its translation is CASRSPGTSGRALYEQYF.

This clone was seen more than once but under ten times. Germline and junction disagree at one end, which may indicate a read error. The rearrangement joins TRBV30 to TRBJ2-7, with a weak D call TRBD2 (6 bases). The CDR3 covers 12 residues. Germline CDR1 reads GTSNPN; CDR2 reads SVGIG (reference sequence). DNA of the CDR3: TGTGCCTGGAGTGGCGGGACCTACGGGCAGTACTTC. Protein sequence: CAWSGGTYGQYF.

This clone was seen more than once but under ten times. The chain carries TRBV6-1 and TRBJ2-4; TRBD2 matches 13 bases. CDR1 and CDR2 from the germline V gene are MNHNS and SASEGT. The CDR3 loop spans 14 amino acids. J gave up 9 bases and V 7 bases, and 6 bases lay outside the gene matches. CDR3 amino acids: CASTKGLAGFIQYF. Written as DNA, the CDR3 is TGTGCCAGCACGAAGGGACTAGCGGGATTCATTCAGTACTTC.

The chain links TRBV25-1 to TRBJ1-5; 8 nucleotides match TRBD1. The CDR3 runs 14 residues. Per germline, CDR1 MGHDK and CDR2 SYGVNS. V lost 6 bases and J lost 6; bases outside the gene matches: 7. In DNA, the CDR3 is TGTGCCAGCAGACAGACAGGGGTGGGTCAGCCCCAGCATTTT. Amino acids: CASRQTGVGQPQHF.

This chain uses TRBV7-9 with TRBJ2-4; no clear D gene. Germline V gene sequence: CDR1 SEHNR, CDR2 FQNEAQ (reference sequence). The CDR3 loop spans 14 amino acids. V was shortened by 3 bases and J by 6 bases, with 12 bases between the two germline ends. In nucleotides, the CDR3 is TGTGCCAGCAGCTTGGATGGTGGGCCAAACATTCAGTACTTC. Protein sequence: CASSLDGGPNIQYF.